The clone carrying this TCR beta chain showed up many times. What it recognizes is unknown. Production of TCR cDNA was by 5'RACE template switching, which also added a universal primer site and UMIs. One entry per CDR3 protein, called by TCRdb with MiXCR from the 5' RACE reads. The repertoire holds approximately 140,000 distinct CDR3 sequences, with about 8% as singletons. This CDR3 contains 14 residues. V was cut by 7 bases and J by 4 bases, with 11 bases left in between. Germline values: CDR1 LNHDA, CDR2 SQIVND (reference sequence). The sample belongs to a study of T cells after yellow fever vaccination. Study-wide results and limits: Detected again after the booster were most primary-vaccination clones, at roughly 95% CD4 and 88% CD8. Faster peaking, at day 5 versus 15, marked a secondary response that was weaker.

The sample in question was CD4+ T cells sorted from PBMCs, obtained 5 days after the yellow fever booster vaccination. This TCR was sampled from a man between 25 and 39 years old who received the YFV17D yellow fever vaccine. The chain combines TRBV19 with TRBJ2-6; D is unresolved. CDR3 in amino acids: CASTADAGANVLTF. For the CDR3, the DNA is TGTGCCAGTACGGCGGATGCCGGGGCCAACGTCCTGACTTTC.